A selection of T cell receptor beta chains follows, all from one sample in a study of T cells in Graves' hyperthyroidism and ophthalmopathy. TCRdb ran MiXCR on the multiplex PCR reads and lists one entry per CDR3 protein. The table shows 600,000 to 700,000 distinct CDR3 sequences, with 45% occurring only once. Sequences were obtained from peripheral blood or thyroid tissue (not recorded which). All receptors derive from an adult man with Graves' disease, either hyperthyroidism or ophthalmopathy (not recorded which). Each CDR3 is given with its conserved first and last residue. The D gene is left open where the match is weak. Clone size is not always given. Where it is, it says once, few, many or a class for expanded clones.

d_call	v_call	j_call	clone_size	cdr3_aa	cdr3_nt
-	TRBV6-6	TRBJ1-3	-	CASSTRGLGNTIYF	TGTGCCAGCAGCACAAGGGGATTGGGAAACACCATATATTTT
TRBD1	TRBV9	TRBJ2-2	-	CASIRGGANAGELFF	TGTGCCAGCATCCGAGGGGGCGCAAACGCCGGGGAGCTGTTTTTT
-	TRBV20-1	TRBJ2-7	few	CSAREPSGFRLYF	TGCAGTGCTAGAGAACCCAGTGGGTTCAGGTTGTACTTC
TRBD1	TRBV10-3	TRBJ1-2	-	CASGVDRETGYTF	TGTGCTAGTGGTGTCGACAGGGAAACTGGCTACACCTTC
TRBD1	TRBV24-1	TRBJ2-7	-	CATSDLDRDGEQYF	TGTGCCACCAGTGATCTCGACAGGGATGGTGAGCAGTACTTC
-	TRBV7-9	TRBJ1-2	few	CASSQGPDGYTF	TGTGCCAGCAGCCAAGGTCCGGATGGCTACACCTTC
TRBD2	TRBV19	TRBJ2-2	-	CASRRESVTGELFF	TGTGCCAGTAGGCGGGAGAGCGTCACCGGGGAGCTGTTTTTT
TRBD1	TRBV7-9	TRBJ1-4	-	CASSRGTGLTAKLFF	TGTGCCAGCAGCCGAGGGACAGGGCTAACTGCAAAACTGTTTTTT
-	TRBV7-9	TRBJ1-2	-	CASSPDESSYGYTF	TGTGCCAGCAGCCCGGACGAGTCCTCCTATGGCTACACCTTC
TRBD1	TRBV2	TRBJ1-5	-	CASSEIAGGFNQPQHF	TGTGCCAGCAGTGAAATCGCAGGGGGGTTCAATCAGCCCCAGCATTTT
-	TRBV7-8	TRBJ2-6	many	CASSLDMFGANVLTF	TGTGCCAGCAGCTTAGACATGTTTGGGGCCAACGTCCTGACTTTC
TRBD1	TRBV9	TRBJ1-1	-	CASSQETGTGRVTEAFF	TGTGCCAGCAGCCAAGAAACCGGGACAGGAAGAGTCACTGAAGCTTTCTTT
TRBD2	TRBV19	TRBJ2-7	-	CASSGTSGGTYEQYF	TGTGCCAGTAGCGGGACTAGCGGGGGAACCTACGAGCAGTACTTC
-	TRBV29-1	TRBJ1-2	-	CSLSPPGPDGYTF	TGCAGCTTATCCCCCCCAGGGCCGGATGGCTACACCTTC
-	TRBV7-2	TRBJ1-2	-	CASSPKSHYGYTF	TGTGCCAGCAGCCCGAAATCACACTATGGCTACACCTTC